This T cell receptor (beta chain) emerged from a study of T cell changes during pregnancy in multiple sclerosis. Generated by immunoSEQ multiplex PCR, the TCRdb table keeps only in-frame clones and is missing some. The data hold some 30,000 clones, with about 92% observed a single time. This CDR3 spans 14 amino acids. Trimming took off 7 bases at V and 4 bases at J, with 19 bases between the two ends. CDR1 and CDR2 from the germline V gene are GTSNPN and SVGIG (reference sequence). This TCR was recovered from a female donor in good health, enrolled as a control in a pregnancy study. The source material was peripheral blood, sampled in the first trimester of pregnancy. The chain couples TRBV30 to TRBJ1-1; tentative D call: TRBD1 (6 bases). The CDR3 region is CASAFVGGTTEAFF. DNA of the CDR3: TGTGCCTCCGCTTTCGTAGGGGGAACCACTGAAGCTTTCTTT.